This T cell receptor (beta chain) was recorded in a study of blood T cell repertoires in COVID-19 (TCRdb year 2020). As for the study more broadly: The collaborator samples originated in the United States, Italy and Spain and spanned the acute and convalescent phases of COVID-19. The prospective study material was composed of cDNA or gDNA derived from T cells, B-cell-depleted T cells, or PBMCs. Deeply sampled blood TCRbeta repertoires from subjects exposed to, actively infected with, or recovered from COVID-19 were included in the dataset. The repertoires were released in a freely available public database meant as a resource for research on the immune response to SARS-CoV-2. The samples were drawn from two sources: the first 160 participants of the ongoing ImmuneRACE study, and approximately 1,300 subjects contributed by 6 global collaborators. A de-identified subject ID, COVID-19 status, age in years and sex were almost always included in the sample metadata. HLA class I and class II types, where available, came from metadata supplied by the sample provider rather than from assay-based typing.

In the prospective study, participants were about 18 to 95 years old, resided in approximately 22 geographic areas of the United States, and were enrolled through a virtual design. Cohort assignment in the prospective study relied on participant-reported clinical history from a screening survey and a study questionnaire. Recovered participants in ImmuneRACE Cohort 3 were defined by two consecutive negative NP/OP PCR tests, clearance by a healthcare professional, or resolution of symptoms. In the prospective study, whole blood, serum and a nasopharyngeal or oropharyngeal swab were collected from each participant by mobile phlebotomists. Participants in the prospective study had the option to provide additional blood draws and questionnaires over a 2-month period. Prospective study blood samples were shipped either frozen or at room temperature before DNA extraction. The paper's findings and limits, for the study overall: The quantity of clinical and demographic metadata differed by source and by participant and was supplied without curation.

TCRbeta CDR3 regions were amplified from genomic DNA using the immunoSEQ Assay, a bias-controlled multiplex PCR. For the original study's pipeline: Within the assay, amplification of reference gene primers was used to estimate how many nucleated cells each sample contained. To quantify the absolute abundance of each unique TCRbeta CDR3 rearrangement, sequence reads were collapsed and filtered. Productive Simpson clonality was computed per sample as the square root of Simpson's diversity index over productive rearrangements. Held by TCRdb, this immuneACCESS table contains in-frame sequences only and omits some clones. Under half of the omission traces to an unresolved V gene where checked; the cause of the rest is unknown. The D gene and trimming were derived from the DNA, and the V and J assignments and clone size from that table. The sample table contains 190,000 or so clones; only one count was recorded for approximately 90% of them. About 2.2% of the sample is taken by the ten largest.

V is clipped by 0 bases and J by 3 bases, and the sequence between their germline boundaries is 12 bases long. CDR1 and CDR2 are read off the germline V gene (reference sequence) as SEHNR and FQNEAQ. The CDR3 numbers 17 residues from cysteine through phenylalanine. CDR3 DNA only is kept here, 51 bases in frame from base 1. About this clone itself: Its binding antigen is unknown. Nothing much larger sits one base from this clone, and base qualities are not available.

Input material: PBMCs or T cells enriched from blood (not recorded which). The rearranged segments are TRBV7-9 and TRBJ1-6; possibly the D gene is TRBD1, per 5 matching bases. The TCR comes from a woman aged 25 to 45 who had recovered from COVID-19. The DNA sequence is TGTGCCAGCAGCTTAGCTCGGGGGGGGTACTATAATTCACCCCTCCACTTT. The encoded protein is CASSLARGGYYNSPLHF.